The clone carrying this TCR beta chain was observed a single time. What it binds is unknown. Method: immunoSEQ multiplex PCR; TCRdb's copy keeps in-frame clones and lacks some. Counted here are 850,000 to 1,100,000 clones, approximately 75% occurring once; the ten biggest clones make up 0.85% to 1%. Trimming left V 2 bases short and J 10 bases short, with 12 bases between. The CDR3 spans 13 residues. Germline V gene data show CDR1 as SGHTA and CDR2 as FQGNSA. The sample is drawn from a study of shared clonotypes between healthy human individuals. Study observations and caveats: Non-shared clonotypes had lower generation probabilities than those shared by all four donors. Among donors, the sharing of clonotypes was expected to be influenced by sequencing depth. The sole specimen, blood, was sampled, and tissue repertoires likely differ.

The sequencing input was memory CD4+ T cells from PBMCs. Subset of the sample: CD45RA-negative fraction. The chain is built from TRBV7-2 and TRBJ2-1; no clear D gene. This sequence was found in a man in his late teens or twenties in good health. Some clones in this sample may be carry-over from other donors' samples. Here the CDR3 DNA reads TGTGCCAGCAGCTTATACTTGACCCGCGAGCAGTTCTTC. This sequence encodes CASSLYLTREQFF. Together with reference TRBV7-2 and TRBJ2-1, the CDR3 gives the full variable domain: GAGVSQSPSNKVTEKGKDVELRCDPISGHTALYWYRQSLGQGLEFLIYFQGNSAPDKSGLPSDRFSAERTGGSVSTLTIQRTQQEDSAVYLCASSLYLTREQFFGPGTRLTVL.